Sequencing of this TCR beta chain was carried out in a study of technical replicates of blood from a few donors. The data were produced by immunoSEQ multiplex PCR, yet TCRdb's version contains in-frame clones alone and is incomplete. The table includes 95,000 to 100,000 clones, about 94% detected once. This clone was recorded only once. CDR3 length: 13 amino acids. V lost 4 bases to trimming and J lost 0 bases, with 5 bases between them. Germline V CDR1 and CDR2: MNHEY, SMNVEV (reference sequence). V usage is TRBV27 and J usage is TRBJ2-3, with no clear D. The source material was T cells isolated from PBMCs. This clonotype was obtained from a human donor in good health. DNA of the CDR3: TGTGCCAGCAGTTCATTTAGCACAGATACGCAGTATTTT. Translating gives CASSSFSTDTQYF.